A selection of T cell receptor beta chains follows, all from one sample in a study of blood T cell repertoires in COVID-19. The repertoire was sequenced with immunoSEQ multiplex PCR; TCRdb's copy has only in-frame clones and lacks some. The sample shows 130,000 or so clones, more than 70% of them seen only once. Sequencing was done on a sample of peripheral blood. These receptors were obtained from a man in his 60s with acute or convalescent COVID-19. Both conserved end residues are part of each CDR3. D genes are given only for firm matches. Size values are once, few and many counts, or a class for expanded clones, and some rows have none.

abundance | j_gene | d_gene | v_gene | CDR3aa | CDR3nt
- | TRBJ2-7 | TRBD1 | TRBV2 | CASSMQGDEQYF | TGTGCCAGCAGTATGCAGGGGGACGAGCAGTACTTC
- | TRBJ2-1 | TRBD2 | TRBV15 | CATSRDLGTSGGNEQFF | TGTGCCACCAGCAGAGATCTTGGGACTAGCGGGGGAAATGAGCAGTTCTTC
- | TRBJ1-1 | TRBD1 | TRBV3-1/TRBV3-2 | CASSQKTGPVEAFF | TGTGCCAGCAGCCAAAAGACAGGGCCCGTTGAAGCTTTCTTT
- | TRBJ1-1 | - | TRBV19 | CASSMRGGNTEAFF | TGTGCCAGTAGTATGAGGGGGGGGAACACTGAAGCTTTCTTT
- | TRBJ2-7 | - | TRBV5-1 | CASSQISGSSYEQYF | TGCGCCAGCAGCCAAATATCCGGGTCCTCCTACGAGCAGTACTTC
- | TRBJ2-1 | TRBD2 | TRBV11-3 | CASSLEASGHNEQFF | TGTGCCAGCAGCTTAGAGGCTAGCGGCCACAATGAGCAGTTCTTC
- | TRBJ1-4 | TRBD1 | TRBV28 | CASRAQGETNEKLFF | TGTGCCAGCAGGGCACAGGGGGAGACTAATGAAAAACTGTTTTTT
once | TRBJ1-3 | - | TRBV7-6 | CASSPSGGTHSGNTIYF | TGTGCCAGCAGCCCTAGCGGGGGAACCCACTCTGGAAACACCATATATTTT
- | TRBJ2-2 | TRBD2 | TRBV5-1 | CASSLGGGQNTGELFF | TGCGCCAGCAGTCTTGGGGGAGGGCAGAACACCGGGGAGCTGTTTTTT
- | TRBJ2-1 | - | TRBV5-4 | CASRDSSYNEQFF | TGTGCCAGCAGGGACAGCTCCTACAATGAGCAGTTCTTC
few | TRBJ2-1 | - | TRBV3-1/TRBV3-2 | CASSRSDRGYNEQFF | TGTGCCAGCAGCCGGTCGGACAGAGGTTACAATGAGCAGTTCTTC
- | TRBJ2-2 | - | TRBV19 | CASSHQPTGPNTGELFF | TGTGCCAGTAGTCACCAGCCAACAGGACCGAACACCGGGGAGCTGTTTTTT
- | TRBJ1-1 | - | TRBV4-2 | CASSQLGGFNTEAFF | TGTGCCAGCAGCCAGCTGGGAGGTTTCAACACTGAAGCTTTCTTT
- | TRBJ1-4 | - | TRBV5-3 | CARRGAGEKLFF | TGTGCCAGAAGGGGGGCGGGCGAAAAACTGTTTTTT
- | TRBJ2-3 | TRBD2 | TRBV5-1 | CASSLASGRTDTQYF | TGCGCCAGCAGCTTGGCTAGCGGGCGCACAGATACGCAGTATTTT
once | TRBJ1-3 | - | TRBV19 | CASAGRGNTIYF | TGTGCCAGTGCGGGCCGCGGAAACACCATATATTTT
- | TRBJ1-2 | - | TRBV4-1 | CASSQEQTGLYGYTF | TGCGCCAGCAGCCAAGAGCAGACAGGCCTCTATGGCTACACCTTC
- | TRBJ1-3 | TRBD1 | TRBV5-6 | CASSWPGQAVDTIYF | TGTGCCAGCAGCTGGCCGGGACAGGCAGTTGACACCATATATTTT
- | TRBJ2-4 | TRBD1 | TRBV4-2 | CASRGQEIKNIQYF | TGTGCCAGCCGGGGACAGGAGATCAAAAACATTCAGTACTTC
few | TRBJ1-2 | TRBD1 | TRBV6-5 | CASTQGYAYGYTF | TGTGCCAGCACACAGGGGTACGCATATGGCTACACCTTC
- | TRBJ1-5 | - | TRBV6-1 | CASSEAGGSNQPQHF | TGTGCCAGCAGTGAAGCCGGGGGAAGCAATCAGCCCCAGCATTTT
- | TRBJ2-4 | - | TRBV3-1/TRBV3-2 | CASSQDTRNIQYF | TGTGCCAGCAGCCAAGATACGAGAAACATTCAGTACTTC
- | TRBJ2-5 | - | TRBV19 | CASSPTGLQETQYF | TGTGCCAGTAGTCCCACAGGGCTTCAAGAGACCCAGTACTTC
- | TRBJ1-2 | - | TRBV6-6 | CASSYSLNYGYTF | TGTGCCAGCAGTTACTCCCTAAACTATGGCTACACCTTC
- | TRBJ2-7 | TRBD2 | TRBV3-1/TRBV3-2 | CASSPIGRGGGKQYF | TGTGCCAGCAGCCCCATCGGGAGGGGGGGCGGTAAGCAGTACTTC
- | TRBJ2-1 | TRBD1 | TRBV5-1 | CASSPGQGNEQFF | TGCGCCAGCAGCCCGGGACAGGGAAATGAGCAGTTCTTC
- | TRBJ2-2 | - | TRBV3-1/TRBV3-2 | CASSQDSGRNTGELFF | TGTGCCAGCAGCCAAGATTCCGGGAGGAACACCGGGGAGCTGTTTTTT
- | TRBJ1-6 | TRBD1 | TRBV4-1 | CASSQETGYPSPLHF | TGCGCCAGCAGCCAAGAGACAGGGTACCCTTCACCCCTCCACTTT
- | TRBJ2-7 | - | TRBV14 | CASSQGFRGEQYF | TGTGCCAGCAGCCAAGGGTTCAGGGGCGAGCAGTACTTC
- | TRBJ2-1 | TRBD2 | TRBV29-1 | CSVEGLAGVNEQFF | TGCAGCGTTGAAGGACTAGCGGGAGTCAATGAGCAGTTCTTC
- | TRBJ2-7 | TRBD2 | TRBV19 | CASSLRTTGTSSEQYF | TGTGCCAGTAGCCTACGGACAACCGGGACTAGCAGCGAGCAGTACTTC
- | TRBJ1-1 | - | TRBV27 | CASRTSRTEAFF | TGTGCCAGCCGAACTAGTCGGACTGAAGCTTTCTTT
- | TRBJ1-5 | - | TRBV12-5 | CASGLARQDGYSNQPQHF | TGTGCTAGTGGTTTGGCCCGACAGGATGGGTATAGCAATCAGCCCCAGCATTTT
few | TRBJ1-5 | - | TRBV5-1 | CASSSGTDWYQPQHF | TGCGCCAGCAGCTCTGGTACAGATTGGTATCAGCCCCAGCATTTT
- | TRBJ2-7 | TRBD2 | TRBV5-1 | CASSLYAGDREQYF | TGCGCCAGCAGCCTTTACGCGGGGGATAGAGAGCAGTACTTC
- | TRBJ2-2 | TRBD2 | TRBV18 | CASSPLTSGGPNTGELFF | TGTGCCAGCTCACCGCTGACTAGCGGGGGCCCGAACACCGGGGAGCTGTTTTTT
- | TRBJ2-6 | - | TRBV2 | CASGRRREAGANVLTF | TGTGCCTCGGGAAGGCGGAGGGAGGCTGGGGCCAACGTCCTGACTTTC
- | TRBJ2-5 | - | TRBV9 | CASSVAQGQETQYF | TGTGCCAGCAGCGTAGCGCAGGGGCAAGAGACCCAGTACTTC
- | TRBJ1-2 | TRBD1 | TRBV5-6 | CASSLRFLQGRQAGYTF | TGTGCCAGCAGCCTAAGATTCTTACAGGGGCGGCAGGCTGGCTACACCTTC
- | TRBJ2-5 | TRBD1 | TRBV30 | CAWKGQGRETQYF | TGTGCCTGGAAGGGACAGGGCCGGGAGACCCAGTACTTC
- | TRBJ1-6 | TRBD1 | TRBV2 | CASSRTGTGGLPLHF | TGTGCCAGCAGCCGCACCGGGACAGGGGGTTTACCCCTCCACTTT
- | TRBJ1-1 | TRBD1 | TRBV6-2/TRBV6-3 | CASSAQGDREAFF | TGTGCCAGCAGTGCGCAGGGGGACAGGGAAGCTTTCTTT
once | TRBJ1-1 | - | TRBV6-1 | CASSVRGARQVTEAFF | TGTGCCAGCAGTGTCCGCGGGGCGCGGCAGGTCACTGAAGCTTTCTTT
- | TRBJ2-5 | - | TRBV20-1 | CSASPDSSGETQYF | TGCAGTGCTAGTCCGGACAGTAGTGGAGAGACCCAGTACTTC
- | TRBJ1-5 | TRBD1 | TRBV5-1 | CASSQSRDRVRQPQHF | TGCGCCAGCAGCCAATCGAGGGACAGGGTAAGGCAGCCCCAGCATTTT
few | TRBJ2-2 | TRBD1 | TRBV29-1 | CSVDPGQGSAENTGELFF | TGCAGCGTTGACCCGGGACAGGGTTCCGCTGAGAACACCGGGGAGCTGTTTTTT
once | TRBJ2-7 | - | TRBV6-5 | CASGRTSYEQYF | TGTGCCAGCGGGAGGACCTCCTACGAGCAGTACTTC
- | TRBJ2-3 | - | TRBV20-1 | CSASDLTQYF | TGCAGTGCCTCGGACTTAACGCAGTATTTT
- | TRBJ2-7 | TRBD1 | TRBV19 | CASNPTGSSYEQYF | TGTGCCAGTAATCCGACAGGGAGCTCCTACGAGCAGTACTTC
- | TRBJ1-1 | TRBD1 | TRBV27 | CASSLGPGQGIFTEAFF | TGTGCCAGCAGTTTAGGCCCGGGACAGGGAATTTTCACTGAAGCTTTCTTT
- | TRBJ2-7 | TRBD2 | TRBV5-6 | CASSLLAVSYEQYF | TGTGCCAGCAGCCTTCTAGCGGTGAGCTACGAGCAGTACTTC
- | TRBJ1-6 | TRBD1 | TRBV15 | CATSIPGTEDNSPLHF | TGTGCCACCAGCATTCCGGGGACAGAAGATAATTCACCCCTCCACTTT
- | TRBJ1-1 | TRBD1 | TRBV7-9 | CAGRTGVRGEAFF | TGTGCCGGACGGACAGGGGTTCGGGGTGAAGCTTTCTTT
- | TRBJ2-2 | TRBD1 | TRBV30 | CAWSLGQGDTGELFF | TGTGCCTGGAGTCTTGGACAGGGGGACACCGGGGAGCTGTTTTTT
- | TRBJ2-7 | TRBD1 | TRBV19 | CASSIGDRVMNEQYF | TGTGCCAGTAGTATAGGAGACAGGGTAATGAACGAGCAGTACTTC